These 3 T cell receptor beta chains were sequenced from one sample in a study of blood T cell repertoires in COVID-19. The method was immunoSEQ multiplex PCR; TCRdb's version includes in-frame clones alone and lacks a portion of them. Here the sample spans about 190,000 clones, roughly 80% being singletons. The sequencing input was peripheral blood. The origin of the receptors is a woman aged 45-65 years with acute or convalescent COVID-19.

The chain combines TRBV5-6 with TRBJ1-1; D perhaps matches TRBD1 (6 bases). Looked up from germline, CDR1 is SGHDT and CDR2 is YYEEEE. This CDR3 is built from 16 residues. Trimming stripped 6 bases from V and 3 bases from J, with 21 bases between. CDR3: CASTPTLEGGDTEAFF. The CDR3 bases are TGTGCCAGCACCCCGACGCTAGAGGGGGGGGACACTGAAGCTTTCTTT.

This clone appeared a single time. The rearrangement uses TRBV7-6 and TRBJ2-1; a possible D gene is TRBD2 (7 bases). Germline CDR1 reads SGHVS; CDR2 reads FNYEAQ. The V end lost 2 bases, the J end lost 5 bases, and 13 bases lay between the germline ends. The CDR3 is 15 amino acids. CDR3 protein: CASSLSKGGNNEQFF. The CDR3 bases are TGTGCCAGCAGCTTAAGTAAGGGGGGGAACAATGAGCAGTTCTTC.

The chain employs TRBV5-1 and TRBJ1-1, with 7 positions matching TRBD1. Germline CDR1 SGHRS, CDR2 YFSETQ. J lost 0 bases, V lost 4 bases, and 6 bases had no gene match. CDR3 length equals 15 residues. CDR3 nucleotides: TGCGCCAGCAGCACGAGGACAGGACTGAACACTGAAGCTTTCTTT. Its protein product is CASSTRTGLNTEAFF.